This TCR beta chain was recovered during a study of T cells in Graves' hyperthyroidism and ophthalmopathy. This CDR3 spans 12 amino acids. Germline V gene lookup returns CDR1 ENHRY and CDR2 SYGVKD. Trimming took off 6 bases at V and 3 bases at J, with 8 bases between the two ends. Amplification of TCR beta CDR3 regions was performed using RNA transcripts as template. An initial round of RT-PCR targeting the TCR CDR3 relied on the HTBI primer set. TCRdb reprocessed the multiplex PCR reads via MiXCR and lists one record per CDR3 protein. The repertoire includes 130,000 to 150,000 distinct CDR3 sequences, 22% of them detected once, and 60% to 70% sits in the top ten.

This chain uses TRBV10-3 with TRBJ2-5; D not resolved. The sequenced sample consisted of blood. The clonotype comes from a woman in her forties or fifties with Graves' hyperthyroidism that later progressed to Graves' ophthalmopathy. Here the CDR3 DNA reads TGTGCCATCAGCGACCCTAAAGAGACCCAGTACTTC. Amino acids: CAISDPKETQYF.